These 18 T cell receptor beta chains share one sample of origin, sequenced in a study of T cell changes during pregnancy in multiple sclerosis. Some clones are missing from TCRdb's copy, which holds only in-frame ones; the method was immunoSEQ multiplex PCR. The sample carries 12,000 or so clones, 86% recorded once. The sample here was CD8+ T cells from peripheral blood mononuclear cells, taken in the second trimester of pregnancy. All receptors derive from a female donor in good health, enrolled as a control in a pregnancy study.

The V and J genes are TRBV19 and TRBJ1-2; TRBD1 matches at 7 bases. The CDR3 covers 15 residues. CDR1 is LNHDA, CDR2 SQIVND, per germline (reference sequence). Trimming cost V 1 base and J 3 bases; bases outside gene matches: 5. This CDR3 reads CASSIGGGQYYGYTF. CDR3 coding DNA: TGTGCCAGTAGTATAGGAGGGGGCCAGTACTATGGCTACACCTTC.

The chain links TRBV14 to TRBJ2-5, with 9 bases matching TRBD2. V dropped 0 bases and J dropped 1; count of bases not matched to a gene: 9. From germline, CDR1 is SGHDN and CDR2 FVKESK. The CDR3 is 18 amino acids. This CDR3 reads CASSQDSWRGGLQETQYF. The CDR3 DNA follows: TGTGCCAGCAGCCAAGATTCATGGCGGGGGGGCCTCCAAGAGACCCAGTACTTC.

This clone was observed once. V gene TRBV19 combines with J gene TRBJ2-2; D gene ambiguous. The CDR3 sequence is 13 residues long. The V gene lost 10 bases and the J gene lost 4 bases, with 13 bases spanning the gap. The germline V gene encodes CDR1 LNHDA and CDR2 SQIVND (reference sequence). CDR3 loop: CAIQSSGTGELFF. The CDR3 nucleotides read TGTGCCATTCAGTCGTCGGGCACCGGGGAGCTGTTTTTT.

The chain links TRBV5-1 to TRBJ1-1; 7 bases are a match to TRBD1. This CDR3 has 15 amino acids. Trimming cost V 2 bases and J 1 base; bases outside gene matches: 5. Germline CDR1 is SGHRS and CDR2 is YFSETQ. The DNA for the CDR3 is TGCGCCAGCAGCTTATCCCGGACAGGGAACACTGAAGCTTTCTTT. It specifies CASSLSRTGNTEAFF.

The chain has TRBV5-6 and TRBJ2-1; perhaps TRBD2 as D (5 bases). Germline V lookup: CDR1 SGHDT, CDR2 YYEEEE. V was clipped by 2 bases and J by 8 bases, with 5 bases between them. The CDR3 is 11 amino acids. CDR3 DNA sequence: TGTGCCAGCAGCTTTAGCGATGAGCAGTTCTTC. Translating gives CASSFSDEQFF.

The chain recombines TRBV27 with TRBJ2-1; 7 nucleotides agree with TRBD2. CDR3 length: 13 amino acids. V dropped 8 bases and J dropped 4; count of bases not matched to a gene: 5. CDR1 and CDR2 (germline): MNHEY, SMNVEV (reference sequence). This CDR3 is CASGLGGYNEQFF. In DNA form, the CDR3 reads TGTGCCAGCGGATTGGGGGGGTACAATGAGCAGTTCTTC.

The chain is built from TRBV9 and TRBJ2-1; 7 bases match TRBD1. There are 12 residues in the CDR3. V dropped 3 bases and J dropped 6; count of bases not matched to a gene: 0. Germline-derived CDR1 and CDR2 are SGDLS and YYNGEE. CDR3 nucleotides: TGTGCCAGCAGCGACAGGGGCAATGAGCAGTTCTTC. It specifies CASSDRGNEQFF.

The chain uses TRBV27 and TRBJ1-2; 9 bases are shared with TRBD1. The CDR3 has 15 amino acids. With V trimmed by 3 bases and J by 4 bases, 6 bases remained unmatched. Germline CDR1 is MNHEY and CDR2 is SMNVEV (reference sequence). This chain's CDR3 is CASSFHRGPVYGYTF. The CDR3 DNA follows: TGTGCCAGCAGTTTCCACAGGGGGCCGGTCTATGGCTACACCTTC.

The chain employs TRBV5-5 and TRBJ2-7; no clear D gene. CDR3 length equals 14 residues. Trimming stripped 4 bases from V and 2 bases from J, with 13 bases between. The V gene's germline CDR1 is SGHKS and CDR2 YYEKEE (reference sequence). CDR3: CASSLARVTYEQYF. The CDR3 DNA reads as TGTGCCAGCAGCCTCGCACGGGTGACCTACGAGCAGTACTTC.

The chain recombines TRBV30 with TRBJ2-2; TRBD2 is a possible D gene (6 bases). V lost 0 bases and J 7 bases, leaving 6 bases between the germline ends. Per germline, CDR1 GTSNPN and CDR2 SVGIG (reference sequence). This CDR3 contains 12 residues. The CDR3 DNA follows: TGTGCCTGGAGTGTGGGGGGCGGGGAGCTGTTTTTT. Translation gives CAWSVGGGELFF.

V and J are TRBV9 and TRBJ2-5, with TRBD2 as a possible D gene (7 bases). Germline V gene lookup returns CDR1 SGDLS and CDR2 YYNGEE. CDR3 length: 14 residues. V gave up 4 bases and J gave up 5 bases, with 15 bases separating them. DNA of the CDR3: TGTGCCAGCAGCCCCTGGGGGGGCGCGGAGACCCAGTACTTC. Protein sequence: CASSPWGGAETQYF.

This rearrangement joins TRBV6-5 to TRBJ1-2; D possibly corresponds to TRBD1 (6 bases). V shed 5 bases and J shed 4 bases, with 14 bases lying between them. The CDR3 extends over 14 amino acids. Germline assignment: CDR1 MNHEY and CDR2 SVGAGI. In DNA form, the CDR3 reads TGTGCCAGCAGTCCCAGGACAGCGGTCTATGGCTACACCTTC. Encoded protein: CASSPRTAVYGYTF.

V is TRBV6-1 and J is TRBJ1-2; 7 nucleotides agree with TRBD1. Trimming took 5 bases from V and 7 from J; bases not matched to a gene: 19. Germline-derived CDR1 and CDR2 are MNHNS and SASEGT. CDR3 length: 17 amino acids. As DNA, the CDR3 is TGTGCCAGCAGTCAAGGCCAAGGGGGCTTGGTTCTTTCTGGCTACACCTTC. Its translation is CASSQGQGGLVLSGYTF.

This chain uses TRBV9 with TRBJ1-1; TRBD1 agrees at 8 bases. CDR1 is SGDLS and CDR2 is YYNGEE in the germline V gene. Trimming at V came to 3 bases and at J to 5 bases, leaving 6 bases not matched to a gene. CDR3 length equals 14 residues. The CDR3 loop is CASSAGQGGTEAFF. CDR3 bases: TGTGCCAGCAGCGCAGGACAGGGAGGGACTGAAGCTTTCTTT.

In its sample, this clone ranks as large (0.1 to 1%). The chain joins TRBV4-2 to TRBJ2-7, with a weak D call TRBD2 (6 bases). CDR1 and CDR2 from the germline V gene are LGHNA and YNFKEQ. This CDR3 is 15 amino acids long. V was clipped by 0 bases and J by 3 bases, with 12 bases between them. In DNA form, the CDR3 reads TGTGCCAGCAGCCAAGATTTAGGGGACTTCTACGAGCAGTACTTC. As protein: CASSQDLGDFYEQYF.

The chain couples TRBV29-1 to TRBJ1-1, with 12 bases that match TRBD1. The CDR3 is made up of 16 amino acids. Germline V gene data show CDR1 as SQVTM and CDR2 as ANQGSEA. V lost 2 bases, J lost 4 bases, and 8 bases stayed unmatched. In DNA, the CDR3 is TGCAGCGTTGAAATATGGGACAGGGGGCGGGTCACTGAAGCTTTCTTT. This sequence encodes CSVEIWDRGRVTEAFF.

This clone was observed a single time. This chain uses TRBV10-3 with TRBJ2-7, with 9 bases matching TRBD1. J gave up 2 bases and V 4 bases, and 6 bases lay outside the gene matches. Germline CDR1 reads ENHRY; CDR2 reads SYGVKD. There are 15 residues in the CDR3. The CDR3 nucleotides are TGTGCCATCAGTGGCGGCGGGGACAGGGCCTACGAGCAGTACTTC. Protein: CAISGGGDRAYEQYF.

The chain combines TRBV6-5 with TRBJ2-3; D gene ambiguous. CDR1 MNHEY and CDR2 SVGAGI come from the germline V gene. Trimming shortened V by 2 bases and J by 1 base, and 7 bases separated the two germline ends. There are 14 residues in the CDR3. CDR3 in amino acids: CASSYHEGTDTQYF. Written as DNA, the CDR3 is TGTGCCAGCAGTTACCATGAGGGCACAGATACGCAGTATTTT.